This T cell receptor beta chain was recovered during a study of T-cell reconstitution after alpha-beta-depleted transplantation in children. Study-wide findings and caveats: Recipient T cells and thymic progenitors that survived gave rise to the high TCRbeta diversity observed at day 60 in some patients. The origin of alpha-beta T cells about two months after transplant was reportedly several hundred expanded graft clones. T-cell counts and diversity were attributed mostly to newly produced T cells one year after transplant.

This clonotype was detected many times. As yet, its antigen is unknown. Trimming removed 3 bases from V and 1 base from J, with 6 bases in between. There are 12 residues in the CDR3. Germline V lookup: CDR1 SQVTM, CDR2 ANQGSEA. Unique molecular identifiers were built into the TCRbeta library. One entry per CDR3 protein, called by TCRdb with MiXCR from the PCR reads. Found here are roughly 300,000 distinct CDR3 sequences, around a tenth of them singletons; the top ten hold around 20%. The sequence was collected from a male patient between 2 and 15 years old who had a stem cell transplant for chronic granulomatous disease, so the T cells may come from the graft donor. The chain combines TRBV29-1 with TRBJ1-1; D is unclear. Specimen: peripheral blood, collected 180 days after TCRalphabeta/CD19-depleted stem cell transplant. The CDR3 region has the DNA TGCAGCGTTGAGTGGGGGAACACTGAAGCTTTCTTT. This codes for CSVEWGNTEAFF.